This T cell receptor (beta chain) was captured in a study of chemoradiotherapy in HPV16-positive cancers. Study-wide results and caveats: Candidate HPV-specific clones and E7-related TCR motifs grew in tumor during treatment.

A word on this clone: Its specificity is not known.

Data came from immunoSEQ multiplex PCR; TCRdb stores just in-frame clones and leaves some out. The sample yields fewer than 10,000 clones, approximately 72% seen once. The germline V gene has CDR1 SGHKS and CDR2 YYEKEE (reference sequence). CDR3 length: 16 amino acids. Trimming left V 4 bases short and J 1 base short, with 15 bases between. The material was tumor tissue, obtained from a patient who underwent chemoradiotherapy. The receptor was isolated from a human donor with HPV-associated anogenital cancer. This chain connects TRBV5-5 to TRBJ2-4, with D tentatively TRBD1 or TRBD2 (5 bases each). DNA of the CDR3: TGTGCCAGCAGCCCGGGTGGGGACGTCGCCAAAAACATTCAGTACTTC. Translation gives CASSPGGDVAKNIQYF.